The 18 T cell receptor beta chains reported below all come from one sample, sequenced in a study of blood T cell repertoires in COVID-19. This table comes from immunoSEQ multiplex PCR, and its TCRdb copy is limited to in-frame clones, with some not included. Of 100,000 to 150,000 clones in the sample, around 80% are singletons; the top ten hold 2% to 2.5%. The material sequenced was PBMCs or T cells enriched from blood (not recorded which). These receptors were collected from a man aged 40-55 years with acute COVID-19.

CDR3 residues: CASRRSPGLEYIPNEQFF. DNA for the CDR3: TGTGCCAGTCGAAGGTCCCCGGGACTAGAGTATATCCCCAATGAGCAGTTCTTC. The V gene is TRBV19, the J gene TRBJ2-1, with 8 positions matching TRBD2. Germline CDR1 reads LNHDA; CDR2 reads SQIVND (reference sequence). Unmatched junction bases numbered 21, after V lost 8 bases and J lost 6 bases. This CDR3 has 18 residues.

The chain couples TRBV7-9 to TRBJ2-1, with TRBD2 identical over 7 bases. Germline V gene sequence: CDR1 SEHNR, CDR2 FQNEAQ (reference sequence). The J segment lost 2 bases and the V segment lost 4 bases, leaving 5 bases of the junction unmatched. This CDR3 has 15 residues. CDR3 region: CASSSSSGTYNEQFF. Here the CDR3 DNA reads TGTGCCAGCAGCTCGTCTAGCGGTACCTACAATGAGCAGTTCTTC.

This clone has just a few counts. This chain links TRBV6-5 with TRBJ2-1, with TRBD1 matching over 8 bases. V was pared by 7 bases and J by 5 bases, with 4 bases of the junction left unmatched. Germline CDR1 MNHEY, CDR2 SVGAGI. The CDR3 contains 13 residues. The chain's CDR3 is CASKRTGNNEQFF. The CDR3 DNA is TGTGCCAGCAAAAGGACAGGGAACAATGAGCAGTTCTTC.

V gene TRBV28 combines with J gene TRBJ1-2; 7 bases match TRBD1. The V segment lost 6 bases and the J segment 1 base; nucleotides outside the gene matches: 5. From germline, CDR1 is MDHEN and CDR2 SYDVKM. The CDR3 totals 14 residues. The CDR3 is CASRTTGINYGYTF. Written as DNA, the CDR3 is TGTGCCAGCAGAACGACAGGGATTAACTATGGCTACACCTTC.

This clone was observed a few times. The V gene is TRBV27, the J gene TRBJ1-2; D uncertain. The CDR3 is 13 residues long. Trimming removed 5 bases from V and 4 bases from J, with 11 bases in between. Per the germline V gene, CDR1 is MNHEY and CDR2 is SMNVEV (reference sequence). CDR3 sequence: CASSLSGSYGYTF. DNA of the CDR3: TGTGCCAGCAGTCTGTCGGGGAGCTATGGCTACACCTTC.

CDR3 sequence (DNA): TGTGCTAGTGGTTTCGGTCTGGGGCGGTTTGAGCAGTTCTTC. Residues: CASGFGLGRFEQFF. The chain joins TRBV12-5 to TRBJ2-1; D possibly corresponds to TRBD1 (5 bases). V lost 3 bases, J lost 9 bases, and 15 bases lay in between. The CDR3 runs 14 residues. Germline V gene data show CDR1 as LGHNT and CDR2 as FRNRAP.

V and J are TRBV6-6 and TRBJ1-1; TRBD1 might be the D (6 bases). The CDR3 extends over 15 amino acids. Germline CDR1 and CDR2: MNHNY and SVGAGI (reference sequence). The ends were cut back, 0 bases at V and 5 bases at J, with 13 bases in the middle. CDR3 bases: TGTGCCAGCAGTTACTCGGGGGGGCAGGAGACTGAAGCTTTCTTT. Protein product: CASSYSGGQETEAFF.

This clone has just a few counts. The gene calls are TRBV7-9 and TRBJ2-7, with TRBD1 as a possible D gene (6 bases). The CDR3 loop spans 14 amino acids. CDR1 and CDR2 (germline): SEHNR, FQNEAQ (reference sequence). V was shortened by 5 bases and J by 0 bases, with 11 bases between the two germline ends. CDR3 sequence reads: CASSPDRNSYEQYF. CDR3 in DNA: TGTGCCAGCAGCCCGGACAGAAACTCCTACGAGCAGTACTTC.

J is TRBJ2-4 and V is TRBV2; maybe TRBD1 (5 bases). Per the germline V gene, CDR1 is SNHLY and CDR2 is FYNNEI. Between the trimmed V and J ends, which lost 1 base and 7 bases, there was a span of 5 bases. The CDR3 consists of 12 residues. The CDR3 sequence is CASSEGGNIQYF. For the CDR3, the DNA is TGTGCCAGCAGTGAAGGGGGCAACATTCAGTACTTC.

The chain has TRBV27 and TRBJ1-5; D call uncertain. From germline, CDR1 is MNHEY and CDR2 SMNVEV (reference sequence). This CDR3 is built from 14 residues. V lost 8 bases to trimming and J lost 2 bases, with 13 bases between them. Here the CDR3 reads CASRLTWGNQPQHF. The CDR3 DNA follows: TGTGCCAGCCGACTTACCTGGGGCAATCAGCCCCAGCATTTT.

The rearrangement links TRBV18 to TRBJ2-7; TRBD1 aligns across 7 bases. The CDR3 is 13 amino acids. CDR1 KGHSH and CDR2 LQKENI come from the germline V gene. The V gene end was trimmed by 5 bases and the J gene end by 2 bases; junction bases not matched to a gene: 3. CDR3 nucleotide sequence: TGTGCCAGCTCAGCCGGACAGGCCTACGAGCAGTACTTC. Protein sequence: CASSAGQAYEQYF.

V is TRBV2 and J is TRBJ1-5; D gene unclear. The CDR3 runs 14 residues. V was pared by 5 bases and J by 4 bases, with 12 bases between. CDR1 and CDR2 from the germline V gene are SNHLY and FYNNEI. CDR3 loop: CASSWQAVNQPQHF. CDR3 coding DNA: TGTGCCAGCAGTTGGCAGGCTGTTAATCAGCCCCAGCATTTT.

V gene TRBV10-2 combines with J gene TRBJ1-1, with D hard to call. In germline, CDR1 is WSHSY, CDR2 SAAADI. This CDR3 is 14 amino acids long. V was cut by 4 bases and J by 4 bases, with 13 bases left in between. CDR3 sequence (DNA): TGCGCCAGCAGTGGGAGCGTCGGAGTCACTGAAGCTTTCTTT. Its translation is CASSGSVGVTEAFF.

V is TRBV2 and J is TRBJ2-7; TRBD1 matches at 10 bases. The CDR3 is 14 amino acids. Germline trimming cut 7 bases from V and 6 bases from J; bases unmatched to any gene: 9. Germline CDR1 SNHLY, CDR2 FYNNEI. In DNA, the CDR3 is TGTGCCAGCATACCCGGGACAGGGGTGATCGAGCAGTACTTC. Amino acids: CASIPGTGVIEQYF.

In this sample, this clone turned up a few times. V and J are TRBV28 and TRBJ1-5; D gene ambiguous. The CDR3 sequence is 14 residues long. V lost 2 bases, J lost 8 bases, and 13 bases lay in between. Germline lookup yields CDR1 MDHEN and CDR2 SYDVKM. CDR3 coding DNA: TGTGCCAGCAGTTTAACACCCCTCCAGGAGCCCCAGCATTTT. The encoded protein is CASSLTPLQEPQHF.

This clone is a singleton in its sample. The chain joins TRBV2 to TRBJ1-1; D perhaps matches TRBD1 (6 bases). The germline V gene encodes CDR1 SNHLY and CDR2 FYNNEI. The CDR3 covers 14 residues. Trimming removed 3 bases from V and 4 bases from J, with 12 bases in between. CDR3 bases: TGTGCCAGCAGTGATAGTGGGGGCGGCACTGAAGCTTTCTTT. Protein product: CASSDSGGGTEAFF.

This chain links TRBV12-3 or TRBV12-4 with TRBJ1-2; perhaps TRBD1 as D (5 bases). V was clipped by 4 bases and J by 4 bases, with 7 bases between them. This CDR3 contains 12 residues. This chain's CDR3 is CASSWGFYGYTF. The CDR3 DNA is TGTGCCAGCAGTTGGGGCTTCTATGGCTACACCTTC.

CDR3 sequence reads: CASTGQGSQPQHF. The CDR3 DNA reads TGTGCCAGTACGGGACAGGGGAGTCAGCCCCAGCATTTT. V usage is TRBV19 and J usage is TRBJ1-5; TRBD1 aligns across 10 bases. The CDR3 consists of 13 residues. Trimming cost V 7 bases and J 6 bases; bases outside gene matches: 3. Per germline, CDR1 LNHDA and CDR2 SQIVND (reference sequence).